The T cell receptor beta chain under discussion was sequenced for a study of T cells in pancreatic ductal adenocarcinoma. Worth noting for this clone: Antigen unknown.

No neoadjuvant therapy was given to the selected pancreatic ductal adenocarcinoma patients before their surgery. TCRdb's copy holds only in-frame clones and misses some; the assay was immunoSEQ multiplex PCR. The table has roughly 100,000 clones, about 96% seen once. The study, taken as a whole, reports: Tumor and blood clonality did not differ significantly, about 0.1 versus 0.07. Unique clonotypes were around 8-fold more numerous in blood than in tumor. Comparisons of tumor and blood clonality may show falsely lower tumor diversity. Results skew toward the minority of patients with early-stage disease.

The sequence was obtained from a human donor with pancreatic ductal adenocarcinoma. The specimen was PBMCs.

The DNA for the CDR3 is TGTGCCAGCAGCTTAGAGGGGGCGGGAGGGGCCTACAATGAGCAGTTCTTC. It yields the protein CASSLEGAGGAYNEQFF. The chain joins TRBV11-2 to TRBJ2-1; 9 positions match TRBD2. This CDR3 comprises 17 residues. The germline CDR1 and CDR2 sequences are SGHAT and FQNNGV. With 0 bases clipped from V and 2 bases from J, the junction kept 5 bases outside the gene matches.